This T cell receptor beta chain was found in a study of tumor and adjacent non-tumor tissue in lung cancer. Study context: The cohort had around twelve adenocarcinoma, a couple of squamous cell and 1 small cell patients. Patients were aged about 30 to 76, approximately ten men and about five women, stage I to III.

This clonotype was detected a few times. Its target is not known. Study results and caveats: Tumor repertoires had a smaller top 100 clone share than normal lung. Compared with tumor, normal lung showed significantly lower TCR diversity.

The library came from three nested PCR rounds adapted from ARM-PCR protocols. TCRdb used MiXCR to reprocess the multiplex PCR reads, holding one entry per CDR3 protein. The table records 200,000 to 250,000 distinct CDR3 sequences, 70% to 75% of them present only once. With V trimmed by 3 bases and J by 8 bases, 4 bases remained unmatched. The germline CDR1 and CDR2 sequences are SGHRS and YFSETQ. The CDR3 is made up of 13 amino acids. The template was RNA from unsorted bulk tissue. This chain connects TRBV5-1 to TRBJ1-2, with 10 bases fitting TRBD1. This TCR came from a man between 60 and 75 years old with non-small cell lung cancer. Input material: lung tumor tissue. The CDR3 region has the DNA TGCGCCAGCAGCTATGGACAGGGGGGCGGCTACACCTTC. The encoded protein is CASSYGQGGGYTF.